The present TCR beta chain was sequenced within a study of blood T cell repertoires in COVID-19. Study at large: In each case, the material was cDNA or gDNA derived from T cells, B-cell-depleted T cells, or PBMCs.

In the authors' methods: Reference gene primers were amplified, and this amplification served to estimate nucleated cell counts. Only in-frame clones appear in the TCRdb table, and some are missing; sequencing was by immunoSEQ multiplex PCR. The V and J calls and clone size are taken from that table; D and trimming were inferred from the DNA. The sample yields about 120,000 clones, around 81% seen once. Trimming took off 8 bases at V and 4 bases at J, with 12 bases between the two ends. The length of the CDR3 is 12 residues. Per germline, CDR1 MNHEY and CDR2 SVGAGI. The TCR originated in a human donor in a cohort sampled during active COVID-19. The source material was peripheral blood. The chain couples TRBV6-5 to TRBJ2-7, with D possibly TRBD1 on 5 matching bases. The CDR3 region has the DNA TGTGCCAGCGTGCAGGGAACGTACGAGCAGTACTTC. This codes for CASVQGTYEQYF.